The rows below give T cell receptor beta chains drawn from one sample of a study of cytomegalovirus exposure and HLA in healthy donors. The table came from immunoSEQ multiplex PCR; TCRdb's copy has only in-frame clones and leaves some out. The sample consists of about 43,000 clones, roughly 90% of them appearing once. The sample taken for sequencing was PBMCs. These receptors all stem from a man in his late teens or twenties in good health and CMV-seronegative. Both conserved end residues are part of each CDR3. A D gene is named only where the DNA matches it firmly. Rows give clone size only sometimes, using once, few, many, or a class for an expanded clone.

size,V,J,D,CDR3,DNA
-,TRBV19,TRBJ1-2,TRBD1,CASNPGQGARGYTF,TGTGCCAGTAATCCTGGACAGGGGGCTAGGGGCTACACCTTC
-,TRBV7-9,TRBJ2-1,-,CASSPPQGGIYNEQFF,TGTGCCAGCAGCCCCCCCCAAGGGGGAATATACAATGAGCAGTTCTTC
once,TRBV7-8,TRBJ1-4,TRBD1,CATGQEFNEKLFF,TGTGCCACGGGACAGGAATTTAATGAAAAACTGTTTTTT
-,TRBV9,TRBJ2-7,TRBD1,CASNPGTGVDEQYF,TGTGCCAGCAACCCCGGGACAGGGGTCGACGAGCAGTACTTC
-,TRBV18,TRBJ2-1,TRBD2,CASSPVLAGGNEQFF,TGTGCCAGCTCACCGGTACTAGCGGGGGGCAATGAGCAGTTCTTC
-,TRBV6-1,TRBJ1-2,-,CASSEAGSYGYTF,TGTGCCAGCAGTGAAGCGGGCAGCTATGGCTACACCTTC
-,TRBV11-2,TRBJ1-5,-,CASSLGSSGNQPQHF,TGTGCCAGCAGCTTAGGGTCATCAGGTAATCAGCCCCAGCATTTT
-,TRBV14,TRBJ2-1,-,CASSRRQLPHNEQFF,TGTGCCAGCAGCCGTCGACAGCTCCCCCACAATGAGCAGTTCTTC
-,TRBV6-6,TRBJ2-7,TRBD2,CASTRLAPNSYEQYF,TGTGCCAGCACCAGACTAGCGCCGAATTCCTACGAGCAGTACTTC
-,TRBV19,TRBJ1-5,-,CASSIKGRERQPQHF,TGTGCCAGTAGTATCAAAGGGAGGGAAAGGCAGCCCCAGCATTTT
-,TRBV5-4,TRBJ2-4,TRBD1,CASSLGTGGVAKNIQYF,TGTGCCAGCAGCTTGGGGACAGGGGGAGTGGCCAAAAACATTCAGTACTTC
-,TRBV5-5,TRBJ2-7,-,CASSFGAYEQYF,TGTGCCAGCAGCTTCGGGGCCTACGAGCAGTACTTC
-,TRBV6-5,TRBJ2-4,-,CASMATNIQYF,TGTGCCAGCATGGCAACGAACATTCAGTACTTC
-,TRBV28,TRBJ1-2,-,CASIHPPDPGYGYTF,TGTGCCAGCATTCATCCCCCAGACCCGGGCTATGGCTACACCTTC
-,TRBV5-1,TRBJ2-1,-,CASSLQVNNEQFF,TGCGCCAGCAGCTTGCAGGTGAACAATGAGCAGTTCTTC
few,TRBV18,TRBJ2-3,TRBD2,CASSPVAGEIPDTQYF,TGTGCCAGCTCACCAGTAGCGGGAGAGATCCCAGATACGCAGTATTTT
-,TRBV19,TRBJ2-2,TRBD2,CASSASGRRNTGELFF,TGTGCCAGTAGTGCTAGCGGGAGGCGAAACACCGGGGAGCTGTTTTTT
-,TRBV19,TRBJ2-2,-,CASSTYGGDTGELFF,TGTGCCAGTAGTACCTATGGAGGGGACACCGGGGAGCTGTTTTTT
-,TRBV7-9,TRBJ2-5,TRBD1,CASSLEQGVSETQYF,TGTGCCAGTAGCTTAGAACAGGGGGTGTCAGAGACCCAGTACTTC
-,TRBV6-1,TRBJ1-5,-,CASRWGSRSNQPQHF,TGTGCCAGCCGTTGGGGCTCGAGGAGCAATCAGCCCCAGCATTTT
-,TRBV29-1,TRBJ2-3,-,CSVEIRRGFGTDTQYF,TGCAGCGTTGAAATTCGTAGGGGTTTTGGTACAGATACGCAGTATTTT
once,TRBV18,TRBJ2-4,TRBD2,CASSPRLAGGSNIQYF,TGTGCCAGCTCACCACGGCTAGCGGGAGGGTCGAACATTCAGTACTTC
-,TRBV29-1,TRBJ2-5,-,CSVGGWAGVQETQYF,TGCAGCGTTGGGGGTTGGGCAGGGGTTCAAGAGACCCAGTACTTC
-,TRBV7-7,TRBJ2-5,TRBD2,CASSGGTSGGVETQYF,TGTGCTAGCAGCGGCGGGACTAGCGGGGGGGTTGAGACCCAGTACTTC
-,TRBV5-4,TRBJ2-3,-,CASSLFTDTQYF,TGTGCCAGCAGCCTATTTACCGATACGCAGTATTTT
-,TRBV19,TRBJ1-5,TRBD1,CASSIAGTGIAPDQPQHF,TGTGCCAGTAGTATAGCCGGGACAGGTATTGCCCCCGATCAGCCCCAGCATTTT
-,TRBV14,TRBJ2-5,TRBD1,CASSLGQGGETQYF,TGTGCCAGCAGCCTCGGACAGGGAGGTGAGACCCAGTACTTC
-,TRBV19,TRBJ1-2,TRBD1,CASTGTGPYGYTF,TGTGCCAGTACCGGGACAGGTCCTTATGGCTACACCTTC
-,TRBV9,TRBJ1-6,-,CASSAQGMRSPLHF,TGTGCCAGCAGCGCCCAGGGGATGCGGTCACCCCTCCACTTT
-,TRBV7-2,TRBJ1-2,-,CASSLRGQANYGYTF,TGTGCCAGCAGCTTACGCGGGCAGGCCAACTATGGCTACACCTTC
-,TRBV9,TRBJ1-2,-,CASTLGGDYGYTF,TGTGCCAGCACCCTGGGGGGTGACTATGGCTACACCTTC
-,TRBV6-5,TRBJ2-3,TRBD2,CASTLAGGTDTQYF,TGTGCCAGCACACTAGCGGGGGGCACAGATACGCAGTATTTT
-,TRBV6-9,TRBJ2-7,-,CASSYSSPGYEQYF,TGTGCCAGCAGTTACTCGAGTCCGGGATACGAGCAGTACTTC
few,TRBV9,TRBJ1-5,-,CASSVDGGNQPQHF,TGTGCCAGCAGCGTAGATGGGGGGAATCAGCCCCAGCATTTT
-,TRBV5-4,TRBJ1-3,TRBD1,CASSLRQGFGNTIYF,TGTGCCAGCAGCTTAAGACAGGGATTTGGAAACACCATATATTTT
-,TRBV29-1,TRBJ1-1,-,CSVGGTVEGAEAFF,TGCAGCGTTGGGGGAACAGTTGAGGGGGCTGAAGCTTTCTTT
-,TRBV9,TRBJ2-5,TRBD1,CASSAPDRLETQYF,TGTGCCAGCAGCGCTCCGGACAGGTTGGAGACCCAGTACTTC
-,TRBV5-1,TRBJ1-2,-,CASSGKQGVGYGYTF,TGCGCCAGCAGCGGTAAACAGGGTGTAGGGTATGGCTACACCTTC
-,TRBV11-2,TRBJ2-7,TRBD1,CASSGEGQGYYEQYF,TGTGCCAGCAGCGGGGAGGGACAGGGATACTACGAGCAGTACTTC
-,TRBV7-2,TRBJ1-1,-,CASSLSRDTEAFF,TGTGCCAGCAGCTTAAGCAGGGACACTGAAGCTTTCTTT
-,TRBV7-2,TRBJ2-7,-,CASSLGVFPYEQYF,TGTGCCAGCAGCTTAGGTGTCTTCCCCTACGAGCAGTACTTC
-,TRBV6-5,TRBJ1-1,-,CASRERQAGTEAFF,TGTGCCAGCAGAGAAAGACAGGCTGGGACTGAAGCTTTCTTT
-,TRBV28,TRBJ1-4,-,CASSLPEGAREKLFF,TGTGCCAGCAGTTTACCCGAGGGAGCACGGGAAAAACTGTTTTTT
once,TRBV2,TRBJ2-3,TRBD1,CASSEDRGSTDTQYF,TGTGCCAGCAGTGAGGACAGGGGAAGCACAGATACGCAGTATTTT
-,TRBV5-4,TRBJ2-3,-,CASSLGTVSTDTQYF,TGTGCCAGCAGCTTGGGTACAGTAAGCACAGATACGCAGTATTTT
-,TRBV4-1,TRBJ2-7,TRBD2,CASSWTSGGSYEQYF,TGCGCCAGCAGCTGGACTAGCGGGGGCTCCTACGAGCAGTACTTC
-,TRBV5-1,TRBJ2-5,TRBD2,CATREGSQETQYF,TGCGCCACCCGGGAGGGGTCACAAGAGACCCAGTACTTC
-,TRBV5-5,TRBJ1-1,-,CASGRGEATEAFF,TGTGCCAGCGGCCGTGGAGAAGCCACTGAAGCTTTCTTT
once,TRBV10-3,TRBJ2-3,TRBD2,CAIGTTTDTQYF,TGTGCCATCGGGACTACCACAGATACGCAGTATTTT
-,TRBV27,TRBJ2-4,-,CASSLSVRDGTKNIQYF,TGTGCCAGCAGTTTATCTGTCAGGGATGGGACCAAAAACATTCAGTACTTC
-,TRBV28,TRBJ2-5,-,CASSLIRRASPGTQYF,TGTGCCAGCAGTTTAATTCGGCGGGCTTCTCCGGGGACCCAGTACTTC
-,TRBV6-5,TRBJ1-2,-,CASNPGESYGYTF,TGTGCCAGCAACCCAGGGGAGAGCTATGGCTACACCTTC
-,TRBV11-2,TRBJ1-2,-,CASSLSRNYGYTF,TGTGCCAGCAGCTTGTCCAGGAACTATGGCTACACCTTC
-,TRBV5-1,TRBJ1-4,-,CASSLQGSNEKLFF,TGCGCCAGCAGCTTGCAGGGCTCTAATGAAAAACTGTTTTTT
-,TRBV7-9,TRBJ1-5,-,CASSNNLQGLEPQHF,TGTGCCAGCAGCAACAATTTACAGGGTCTGGAGCCCCAGCATTTT
-,TRBV27,TRBJ2-1,TRBD2,CASSPGTTDNEQFF,TGTGCCAGCAGCCCCGGGACTACTGACAATGAGCAGTTCTTC
-,TRBV29-1,TRBJ1-2,-,CSGGPGIYTF,TGCAGCGGCGGGCCGGGTATCTACACCTTC
-,TRBV11-1,TRBJ2-5,TRBD2,CASSLILAGQETQYF,TGTGCCAGCAGCTTAATCCTAGCGGGGCAAGAGACCCAGTACTTC
-,TRBV6-5,TRBJ1-3,TRBD1,CASSATGDSGNTIYF,TGTGCCAGCAGTGCAACAGGGGACTCTGGAAACACCATATATTTT